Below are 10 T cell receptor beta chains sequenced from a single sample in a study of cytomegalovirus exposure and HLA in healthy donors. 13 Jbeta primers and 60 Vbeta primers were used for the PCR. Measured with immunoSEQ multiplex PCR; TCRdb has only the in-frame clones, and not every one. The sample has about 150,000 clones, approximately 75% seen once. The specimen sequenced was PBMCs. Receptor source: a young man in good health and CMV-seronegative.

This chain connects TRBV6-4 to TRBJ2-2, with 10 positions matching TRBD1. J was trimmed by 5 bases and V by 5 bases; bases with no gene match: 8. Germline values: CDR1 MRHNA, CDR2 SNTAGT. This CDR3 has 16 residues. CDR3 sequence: CASSHRQGAGTGELFF. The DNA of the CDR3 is TGTGCCAGCAGTCACCGACAGGGGGCCGGGACCGGGGAGCTGTTTTTT.

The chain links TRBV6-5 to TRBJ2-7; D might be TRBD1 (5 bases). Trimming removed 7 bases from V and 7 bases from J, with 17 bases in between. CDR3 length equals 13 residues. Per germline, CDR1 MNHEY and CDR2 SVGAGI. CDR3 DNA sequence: TGTGCCAGCACTCCTCTCAGGGATCGGGAGCAGTACGTC. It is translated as CASTPLRDREQYV.

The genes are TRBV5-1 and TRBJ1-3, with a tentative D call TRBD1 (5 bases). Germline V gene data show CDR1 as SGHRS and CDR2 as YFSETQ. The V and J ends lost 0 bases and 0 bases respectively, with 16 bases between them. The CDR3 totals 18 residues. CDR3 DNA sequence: TGCGCCAGCAGCTTGGCCCGCTTAGGGGACTTCTCTGGAAACACCATATATTTT. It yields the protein CASSLARLGDFSGNTIYF.

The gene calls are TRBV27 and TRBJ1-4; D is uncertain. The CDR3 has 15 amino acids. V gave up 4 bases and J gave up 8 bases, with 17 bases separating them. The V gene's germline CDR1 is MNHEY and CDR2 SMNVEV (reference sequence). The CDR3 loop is CASSSVGLLGEKLFF. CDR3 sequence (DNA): TGTGCCAGCAGTTCGGTCGGTTTACTAGGGGAAAAACTGTTTTTT. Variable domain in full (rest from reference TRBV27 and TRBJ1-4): EAQVTQNPRYLITVTGKKLTVTCSQNMNHEYMSWYRQDPGLGLRQIYYSMNVEVTDKGDVPEGYKVSRKEKRNFPLILESPSPNQTSLYFCASSSVGLLGEKLFFGSGTQLSVL.

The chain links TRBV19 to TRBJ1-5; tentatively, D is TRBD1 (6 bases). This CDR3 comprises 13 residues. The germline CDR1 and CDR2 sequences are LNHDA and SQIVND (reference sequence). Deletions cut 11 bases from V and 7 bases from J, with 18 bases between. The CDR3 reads CASGGGGEQPQHF. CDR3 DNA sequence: TGTGCCTCGGGAGGGGGGGGTGAACAGCCCCAGCATTTT.

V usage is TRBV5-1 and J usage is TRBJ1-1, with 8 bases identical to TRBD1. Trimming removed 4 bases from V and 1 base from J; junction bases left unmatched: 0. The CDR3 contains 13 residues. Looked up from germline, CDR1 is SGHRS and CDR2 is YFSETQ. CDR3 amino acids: CASSGQGNTEAFF. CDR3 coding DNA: TGCGCCAGCAGCGGACAGGGGAACACTGAAGCTTTCTTT.

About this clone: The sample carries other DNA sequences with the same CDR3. The CDR3 DNA sequence: TGTGCCAGCAGTGAAAGGGGAAATCAGCCCCAGCATTTT. Translating it yields CASSERGNQPQHF. The V and J genes are TRBV6-1 and TRBJ1-5; possibly TRBD1 for D (5 bases). V shed 2 bases and J shed 4 bases, with 6 bases lying between them. This CDR3 has 13 amino acids. The germline CDR1 and CDR2 sequences are MNHNS and SASEGT.

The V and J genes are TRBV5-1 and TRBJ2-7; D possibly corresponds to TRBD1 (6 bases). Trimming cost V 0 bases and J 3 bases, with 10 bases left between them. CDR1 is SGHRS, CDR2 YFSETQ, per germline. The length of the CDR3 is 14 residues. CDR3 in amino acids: CASSLGQGNYEQYF. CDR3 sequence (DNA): TGCGCCAGCAGCTTGGGGCAGGGGAACTACGAGCAGTACTTC.

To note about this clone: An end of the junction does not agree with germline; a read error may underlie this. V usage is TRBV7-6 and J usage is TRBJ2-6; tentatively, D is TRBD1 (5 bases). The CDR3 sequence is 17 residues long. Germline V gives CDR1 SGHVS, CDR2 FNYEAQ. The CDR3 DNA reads TGTGCCAGCAGCAGGATGCGCAACAGCTCTGGGGCCAACGGCCTGACTTTC. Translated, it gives CASSRMRNSSGANGLTF. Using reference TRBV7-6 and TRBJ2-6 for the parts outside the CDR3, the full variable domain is GAGVSQSPRYKVTKRGQDVALRCDPISGHVSLYWYRQALGQGPEFLTYFNYEAQQDKSGLPNDRFSAERPEGSISTLTIQRTEQRDSAMYRCASSRMRNSSGANGLTFGAGSRLTVL.

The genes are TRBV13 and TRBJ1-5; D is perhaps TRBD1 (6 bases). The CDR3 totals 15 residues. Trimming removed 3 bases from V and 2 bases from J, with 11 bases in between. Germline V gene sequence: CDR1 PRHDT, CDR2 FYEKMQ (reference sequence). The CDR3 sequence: CASSLGRGGNQPQHF. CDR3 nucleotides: TGTGCCAGCAGCTTGGGCAGGGGAGGCAATCAGCCCCAGCATTTT.